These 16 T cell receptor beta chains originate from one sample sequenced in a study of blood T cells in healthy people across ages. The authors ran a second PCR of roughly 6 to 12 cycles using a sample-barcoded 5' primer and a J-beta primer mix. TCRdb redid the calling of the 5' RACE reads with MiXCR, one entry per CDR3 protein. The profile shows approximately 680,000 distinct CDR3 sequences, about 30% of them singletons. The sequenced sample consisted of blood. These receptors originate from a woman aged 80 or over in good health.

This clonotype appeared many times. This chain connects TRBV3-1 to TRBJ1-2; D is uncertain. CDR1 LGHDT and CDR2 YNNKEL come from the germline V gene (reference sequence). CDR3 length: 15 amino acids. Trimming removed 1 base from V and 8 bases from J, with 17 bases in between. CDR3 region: CASSQARGAAVGYTF. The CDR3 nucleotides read TGTGCCAGCAGCCAAGCAAGAGGAGCCGCTGTCGGCTACACCTTC.

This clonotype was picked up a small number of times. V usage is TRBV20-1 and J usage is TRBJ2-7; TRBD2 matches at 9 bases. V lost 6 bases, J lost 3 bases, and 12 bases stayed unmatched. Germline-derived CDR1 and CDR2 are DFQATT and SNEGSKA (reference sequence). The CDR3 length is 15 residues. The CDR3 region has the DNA TGCAGTGCACCCCAACTAGCGGGTTGGCGCTACGAGCAGTACTTC. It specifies CSAPQLAGWRYEQYF.

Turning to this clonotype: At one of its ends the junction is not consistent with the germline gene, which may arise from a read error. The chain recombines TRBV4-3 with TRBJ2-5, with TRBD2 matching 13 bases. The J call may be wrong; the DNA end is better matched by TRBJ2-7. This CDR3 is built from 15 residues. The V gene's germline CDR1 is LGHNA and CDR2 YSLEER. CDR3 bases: TGCGCCAACAGCCGCGGACTAGCGGGAGTATACGAGCAGTACTTC. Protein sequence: CANSRGLAGVYEQYF.

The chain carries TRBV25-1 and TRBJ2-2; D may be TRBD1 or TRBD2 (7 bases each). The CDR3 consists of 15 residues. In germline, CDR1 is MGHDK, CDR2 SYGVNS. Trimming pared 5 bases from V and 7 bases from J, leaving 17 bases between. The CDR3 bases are TGTGCCAGCAGTCCCCGACAGGGAGGGGTCGGGGAGCTGTTTTTT. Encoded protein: CASSPRQGGVGELFF.

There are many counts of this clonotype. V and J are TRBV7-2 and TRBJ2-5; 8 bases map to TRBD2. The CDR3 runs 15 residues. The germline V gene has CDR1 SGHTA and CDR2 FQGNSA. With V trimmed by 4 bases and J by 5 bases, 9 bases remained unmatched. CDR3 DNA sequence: TGTGCCAGCAGCTCCGAAGGACTAGCTGTGGAGACCCAGTACTTC. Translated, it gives CASSSEGLAVETQYF.

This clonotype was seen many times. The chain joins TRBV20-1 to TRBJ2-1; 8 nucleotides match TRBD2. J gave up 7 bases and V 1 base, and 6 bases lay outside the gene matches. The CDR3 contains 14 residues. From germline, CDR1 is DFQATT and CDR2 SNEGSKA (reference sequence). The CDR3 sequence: CSARGSAGGNEQFF. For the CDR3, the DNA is TGCAGTGCTAGAGGGTCGGCGGGGGGTAATGAGCAGTTCTTC.

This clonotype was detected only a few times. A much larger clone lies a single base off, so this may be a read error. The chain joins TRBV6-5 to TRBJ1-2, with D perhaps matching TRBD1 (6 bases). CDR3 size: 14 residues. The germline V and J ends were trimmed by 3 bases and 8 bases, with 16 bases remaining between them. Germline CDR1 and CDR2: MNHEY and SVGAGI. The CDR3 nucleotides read TGTGCCAGCAGTTATGTACAGGGAGGAGGCGGCTACACCTTC. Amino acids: CASSYVQGGGGYTF.

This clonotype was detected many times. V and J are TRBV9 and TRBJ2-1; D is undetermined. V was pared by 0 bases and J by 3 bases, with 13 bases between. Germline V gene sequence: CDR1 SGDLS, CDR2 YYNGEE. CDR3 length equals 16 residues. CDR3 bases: TGTGCCAGCAGCGTAGAAGGGATCCACTTCTACAATGAGCAGTTCTTC. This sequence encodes CASSVEGIHFYNEQFF.

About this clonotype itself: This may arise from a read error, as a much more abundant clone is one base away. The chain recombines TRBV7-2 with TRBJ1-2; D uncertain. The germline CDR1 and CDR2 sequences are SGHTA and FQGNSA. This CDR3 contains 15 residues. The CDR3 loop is CVSSLAFRSDYGYTF. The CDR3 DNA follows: TGTGTCAGCAGCTTAGCATTCAGGAGTGACTATGGCTACACCTTC.

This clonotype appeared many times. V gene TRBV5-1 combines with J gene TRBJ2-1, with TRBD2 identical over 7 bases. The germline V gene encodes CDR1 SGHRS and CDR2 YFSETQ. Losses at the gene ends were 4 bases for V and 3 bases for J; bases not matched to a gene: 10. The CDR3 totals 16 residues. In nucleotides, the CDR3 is TGCGCCAGCAGCCTCGCAGCGGGAACTTTCTACAATGAGCAGTTCTTC. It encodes CASSLAAGTFYNEQFF. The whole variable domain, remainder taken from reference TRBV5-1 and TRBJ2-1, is KAGVTQTPRYLIKTRGQQVTLSCSPISGHRSVSWYQQTPGQGLQFLFEYFSETQRNKGNFPGRFSGRQFSNSRSEMNVSTLELGDSALYLCASSLAAGTFYNEQFFGPGTRLTVL.

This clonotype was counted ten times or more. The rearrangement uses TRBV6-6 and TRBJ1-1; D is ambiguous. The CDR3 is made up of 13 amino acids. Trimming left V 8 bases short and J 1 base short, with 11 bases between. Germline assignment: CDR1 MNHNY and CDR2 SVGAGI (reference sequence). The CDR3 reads CASAPPQNTEAFF. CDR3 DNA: TGTGCCAGCGCCCCCCCCCAGAACACTGAAGCTTTCTTT.

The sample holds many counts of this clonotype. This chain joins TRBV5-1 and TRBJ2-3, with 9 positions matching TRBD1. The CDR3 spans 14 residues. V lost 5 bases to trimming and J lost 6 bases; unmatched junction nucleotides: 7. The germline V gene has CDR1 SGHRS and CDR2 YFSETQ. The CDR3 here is CASSRTGDEDTQYF. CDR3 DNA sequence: TGCGCCAGCAGTCGGACAGGGGATGAGGATACGCAGTATTTT. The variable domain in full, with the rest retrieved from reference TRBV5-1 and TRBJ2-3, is KAGVTQTPRYLIKTRGQQVTLSCSPISGHRSVSWYQQTPGQGLQFLFEYFSETQRNKGNFPGRFSGRQFSNSRSEMNVSTLELGDSALYLCASSRTGDEDTQYFGPGTRLTVL.

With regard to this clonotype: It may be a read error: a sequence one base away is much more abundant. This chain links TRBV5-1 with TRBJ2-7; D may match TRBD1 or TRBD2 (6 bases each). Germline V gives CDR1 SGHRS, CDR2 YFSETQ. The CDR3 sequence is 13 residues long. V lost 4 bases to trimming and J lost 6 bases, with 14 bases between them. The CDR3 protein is CASSGGGSREQYF. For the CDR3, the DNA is TGCGCCAGCAGCGGAGGGGGATCCCGCGAGCAGTACTTC.

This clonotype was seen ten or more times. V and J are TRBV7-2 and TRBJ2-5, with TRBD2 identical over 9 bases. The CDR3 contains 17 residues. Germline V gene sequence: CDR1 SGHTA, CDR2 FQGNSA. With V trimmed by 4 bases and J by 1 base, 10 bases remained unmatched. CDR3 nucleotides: TGTGCCAGCAGCTCCCCCGAGCGGGGGGTCGTCCAAGAGACCCAGTACTTC. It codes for CASSSPERGVVQETQYF.

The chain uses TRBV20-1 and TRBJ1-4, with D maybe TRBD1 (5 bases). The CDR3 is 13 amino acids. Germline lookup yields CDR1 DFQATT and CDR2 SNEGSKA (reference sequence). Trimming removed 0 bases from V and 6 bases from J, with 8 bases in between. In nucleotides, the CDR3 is TGCAGTGCTAGAGATGGAGGGGATGAAAAACTGTTTTTT. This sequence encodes CSARDGGDEKLFF.

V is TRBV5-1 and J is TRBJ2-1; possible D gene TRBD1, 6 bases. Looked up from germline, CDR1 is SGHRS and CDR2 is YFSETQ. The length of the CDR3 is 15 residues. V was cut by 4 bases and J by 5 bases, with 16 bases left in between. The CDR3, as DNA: TGCGCCAGCAGCCAGACCGGGACACGGAACAATGAGCAGTTCTTC. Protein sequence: CASSQTGTRNNEQFF.